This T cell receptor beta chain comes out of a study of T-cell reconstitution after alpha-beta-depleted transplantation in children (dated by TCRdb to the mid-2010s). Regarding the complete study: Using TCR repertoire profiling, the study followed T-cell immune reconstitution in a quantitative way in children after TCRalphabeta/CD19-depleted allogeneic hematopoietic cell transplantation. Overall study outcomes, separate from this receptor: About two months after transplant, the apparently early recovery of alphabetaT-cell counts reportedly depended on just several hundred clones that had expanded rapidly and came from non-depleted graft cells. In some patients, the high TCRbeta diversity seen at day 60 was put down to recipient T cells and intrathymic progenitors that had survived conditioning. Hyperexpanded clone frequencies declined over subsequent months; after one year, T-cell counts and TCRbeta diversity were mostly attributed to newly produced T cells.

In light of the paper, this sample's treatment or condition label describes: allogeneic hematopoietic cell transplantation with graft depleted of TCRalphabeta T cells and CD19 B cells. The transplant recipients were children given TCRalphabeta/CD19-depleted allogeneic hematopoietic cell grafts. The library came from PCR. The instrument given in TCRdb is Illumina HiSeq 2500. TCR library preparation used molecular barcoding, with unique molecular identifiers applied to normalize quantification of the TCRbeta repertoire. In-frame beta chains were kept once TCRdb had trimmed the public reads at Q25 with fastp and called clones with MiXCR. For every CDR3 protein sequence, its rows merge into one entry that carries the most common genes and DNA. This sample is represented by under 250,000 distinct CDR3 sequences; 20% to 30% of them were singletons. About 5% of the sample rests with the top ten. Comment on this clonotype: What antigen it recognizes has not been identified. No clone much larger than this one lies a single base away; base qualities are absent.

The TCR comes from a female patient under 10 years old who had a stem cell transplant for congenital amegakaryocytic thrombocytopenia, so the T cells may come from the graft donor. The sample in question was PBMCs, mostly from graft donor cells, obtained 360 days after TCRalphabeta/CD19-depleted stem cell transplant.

This receptor carries the CDR3 CSVVRGNTGELFF. The nucleotide sequence is TGCAGCGTTGTTAGAGGGAACACCGGGGAGCTGTTTTTT. The rearrangement joined TRBV29-1 to TRBJ2-2, with no confidently assigned D gene. The CDR3 numbers 13 residues from cysteine through phenylalanine. Just CDR3 DNA is preserved here, 39 bases in frame from base 1. From a lookup of the germline V gene, CDR1 and CDR2 are SQVTM and ANQGSEA. The trim is 4 bases for V and 1 base for J, with a gap of 7 bases between the germline ends.